This T cell receptor beta chain appears in the sequencing data of a study of blood T cells in healthy people across ages. Findings and limits, study-wide: Across the age range, TCR beta diversity per million T cells fell in a roughly linear way. Both naive CD4+ cell counts and diversity were greater in long-lived donors than in aged donors. The study regarded diversity estimates from one million T cells as underestimates.

Extraction yielded at least 5 micrograms of total RNA per sample. About this clonotype itself: The target antigen is unknown.

PCR was performed a second time for roughly 7 to 11 cycles using a sample-barcoded 5' primer and a J-beta primer mix. TCRdb processed the 5' RACE reads anew with MiXCR; each CDR3 protein has one entry. The sample includes 790,000 or so distinct CDR3 sequences, around three fifths of them seen just once. Germline CDR1 reads DFQATT; CDR2 reads SNEGSKA (reference sequence). The ends lost 3 bases at V and 3 bases at J; junction bases unmatched: 13. The CDR3 is made up of 17 amino acids. Sequences were obtained from blood. The chain has TRBV20-1 and TRBJ2-3, with 9 bases aligning to TRBD2. The sequence came from a man aged 35 to 55 in good health. CDR3 amino acids: CSASPLPSGTLTDTQYF. In DNA form, the CDR3 reads TGCAGTGCTAGTCCCCTGCCTAGCGGGACGCTGACAGATACGCAGTATTTT.